The clone carrying this T cell receptor (beta chain) was seen more than once but under ten times. Its antigen remains unknown. Once obtained from cultured CD4+ T cells, the DNA was sequenced using the Oncomine TCR Beta short-read assay. TCRdb called the PCR reads again in MiXCR, with one record for every CDR3 protein. The sample lists roughly 3,800 distinct CDR3 sequences, 16% occurring once. Per germline, CDR1 GTSNPN and CDR2 SVGIG (reference sequence). There are 12 residues in the CDR3. Trimming cost V 6 bases and J 2 bases, with 11 bases left between them. The sample comes from a study of vaccination and CD4 T cells after COVID-19. Across the whole study: The study enrolled six male and four female convalescents, two of whom were Hispanic. Overlapping SARS-CoV-2, HCoV-NL63, HCoV-OC43 and HCoV-229E spike peptides were used to stimulate cells.

Overall study findings and caveats: The study found median SARS-CoV-2-reactive clonotypes rising from about 20 to 38, not significantly.

As for treatment: roughly 10-day PBMC culture with coronavirus spike peptide pools or control peptides (ViraFEST assay). Under the ViraFEST approach, antigen-specific T cells were expanded with peptide pools and TCRs subsequently sequenced. The sequenced sample consisted of CD4+ T cells from blood, cultured in vitro. The chain recombines TRBV30 with TRBJ2-7, with D perhaps matching TRBD1 (6 bases). The receptor's source is a human donor who had recovered from COVID-19. The chain's CDR3 is CACVRGPYEQYF. The CDR3 DNA follows: TGTGCCTGCGTCAGGGGCCCCTACGAGCAGTACTTC.